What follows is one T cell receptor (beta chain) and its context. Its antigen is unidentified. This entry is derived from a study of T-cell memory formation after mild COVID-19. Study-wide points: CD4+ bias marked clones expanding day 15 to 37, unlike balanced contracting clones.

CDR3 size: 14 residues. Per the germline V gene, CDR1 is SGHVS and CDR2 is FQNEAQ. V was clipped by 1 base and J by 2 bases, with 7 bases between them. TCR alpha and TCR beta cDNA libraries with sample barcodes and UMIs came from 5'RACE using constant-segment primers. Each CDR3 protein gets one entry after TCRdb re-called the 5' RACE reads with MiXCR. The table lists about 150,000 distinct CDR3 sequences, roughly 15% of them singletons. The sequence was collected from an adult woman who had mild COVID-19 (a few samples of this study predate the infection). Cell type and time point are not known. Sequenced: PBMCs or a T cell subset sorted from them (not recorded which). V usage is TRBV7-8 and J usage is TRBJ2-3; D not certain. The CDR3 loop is CASSLVGYTDTQYF. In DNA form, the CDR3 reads TGTGCCAGCAGCTTAGTAGGATACACAGATACGCAGTATTTT.